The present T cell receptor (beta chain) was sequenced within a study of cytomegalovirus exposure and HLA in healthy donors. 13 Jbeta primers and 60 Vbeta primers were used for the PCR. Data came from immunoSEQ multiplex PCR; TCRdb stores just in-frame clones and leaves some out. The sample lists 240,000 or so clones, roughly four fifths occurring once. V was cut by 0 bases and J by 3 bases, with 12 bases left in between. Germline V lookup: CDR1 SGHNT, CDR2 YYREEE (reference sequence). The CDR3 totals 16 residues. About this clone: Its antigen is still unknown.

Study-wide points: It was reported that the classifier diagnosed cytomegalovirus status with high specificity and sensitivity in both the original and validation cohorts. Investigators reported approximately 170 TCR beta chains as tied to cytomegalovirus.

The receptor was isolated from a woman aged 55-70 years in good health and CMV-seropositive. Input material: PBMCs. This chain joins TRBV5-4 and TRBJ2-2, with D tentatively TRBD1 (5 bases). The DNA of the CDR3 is TGTGCCAGCAGCTTGGATTGGAAGACAGACACCGGGGAGCTGTTTTTT. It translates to CASSLDWKTDTGELFF.